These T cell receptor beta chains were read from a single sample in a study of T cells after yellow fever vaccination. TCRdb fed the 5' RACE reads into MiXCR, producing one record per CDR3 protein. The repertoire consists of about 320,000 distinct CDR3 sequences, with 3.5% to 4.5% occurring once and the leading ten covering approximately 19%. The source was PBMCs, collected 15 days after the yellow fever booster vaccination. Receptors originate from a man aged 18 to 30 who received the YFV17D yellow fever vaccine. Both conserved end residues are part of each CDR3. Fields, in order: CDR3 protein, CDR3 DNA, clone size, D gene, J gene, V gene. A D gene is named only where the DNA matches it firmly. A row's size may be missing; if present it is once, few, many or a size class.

cdr3_aa: CASTSPQDRTNQPQHF
cdr3_nt: TGTGCCAGCACCTCACCTCAGGACAGGACCAATCAGCCCCAGCATTTT
clone_size: few
d_call: TRBD1
j_call: TRBJ1-5
v_call: TRBV6-2/TRBV6-3

cdr3_aa: CASSLAIGDRTDTQYF
cdr3_nt: TGCGCCAGCAGCTTGGCCATAGGGGATCGCACAGATACGCAGTATTTT
clone_size: few
d_call: NA
j_call: TRBJ2-3
v_call: TRBV5-1

cdr3_aa: CASSLNPLRGTEAFF
cdr3_nt: TGTGCCAGCAGCTTAAACCCCCTGAGGGGCACTGAAGCTTTCTTT
clone_size: NA
d_call: NA
j_call: TRBJ1-1
v_call: TRBV7-9

cdr3_aa: CASSFRDNTGELFF
cdr3_nt: TGCGCCAGCAGCTTCAGGGATAACACCGGGGAGCTGTTTTTT
clone_size: many
d_call: NA
j_call: TRBJ2-2
v_call: TRBV5-1

cdr3_aa: CASSQAGDSYEQYF
cdr3_nt: TGTGCCAGCTCACAAGCAGGGGATTCCTACGAGCAGTACTTC
clone_size: NA
d_call: NA
j_call: TRBJ2-7
v_call: TRBV18

cdr3_aa: CASSFAGSLGNIQYF
cdr3_nt: TGTGCCAGCAGCTTTGCGGGGTCCCTGGGGAACATTCAGTACTTC
clone_size: NA
d_call: NA
j_call: TRBJ2-4
v_call: TRBV6-6

cdr3_aa: CAISPSGFEPQHF
cdr3_nt: TGTGCCATCAGCCCCTCAGGCTTCGAGCCCCAGCATTTT
clone_size: many
d_call: NA
j_call: TRBJ1-5
v_call: TRBV10-3

cdr3_aa: CASSPGQGLPTGELFF
cdr3_nt: TGCGCCAGCAGCCCAGGACAGGGACTCCCTACCGGGGAGCTGTTTTTT
clone_size: NA
d_call: TRBD1
j_call: TRBJ2-2
v_call: TRBV5-1

cdr3_aa: CASSSTGYEQYF
cdr3_nt: TGTGCCAGCAGTTCGACAGGTTACGAGCAGTACTTC
clone_size: many
d_call: NA
j_call: TRBJ2-7
v_call: TRBV12-3/TRBV12-4

cdr3_aa: CASSLRTGSETQYF
cdr3_nt: TGTGCCAGCAGCTTGAGAACAGGGTCAGAGACCCAGTACTTC
clone_size: many
d_call: NA
j_call: TRBJ2-5
v_call: TRBV11-2

cdr3_aa: CASRHTGEIQYF
cdr3_nt: TGTGCCAGCAGGCATACAGGGGAAATCCAGTACTTC
clone_size: few
d_call: TRBD1
j_call: TRBJ2-4
v_call: TRBV28

cdr3_aa: CASSQGSVYEQYF
cdr3_nt: TGTGCCAGCAGCCAAGGGTCGGTCTACGAGCAGTACTTC
clone_size: NA
d_call: NA
j_call: TRBJ2-7
v_call: TRBV3-1

cdr3_aa: CASSMASTETQYF
cdr3_nt: TGTGCCAGTAGTATGGCTAGTACAGAGACCCAGTACTTC
clone_size: few
d_call: NA
j_call: TRBJ2-5
v_call: TRBV19

cdr3_aa: CATSDRTMIDEQFF
cdr3_nt: TGTGCCACCAGTGACCGAACCATGATTGATGAGCAGTTCTTC
clone_size: many
d_call: NA
j_call: TRBJ2-1
v_call: TRBV24-1

cdr3_aa: CASSLRAASANTGELFF
cdr3_nt: TGTGCCAGCAGCTTAAGGGCGGCAAGCGCGAACACCGGGGAGCTGTTTTTT
clone_size: many
d_call: NA
j_call: TRBJ2-2
v_call: TRBV7-9

cdr3_aa: CASSMSEPPLEQYF
cdr3_nt: TGCGCCAGCAGTATGTCGGAGCCTCCCCTCGAGCAGTACTTC
clone_size: many
d_call: NA
j_call: TRBJ2-7
v_call: TRBV5-1

cdr3_aa: CASSQEDRGYTQYF
cdr3_nt: TGCGCCAGCAGCCAAGAGGACAGGGGGTATACGCAGTATTTT
clone_size: many
d_call: TRBD1
j_call: TRBJ2-3
v_call: TRBV4-1

cdr3_aa: CASSFTALDTEAFF
cdr3_nt: TGTGCCAGCAGCTTCACAGCCTTGGACACTGAAGCTTTCTTT
clone_size: few
d_call: NA
j_call: TRBJ1-1
v_call: TRBV5-4

cdr3_aa: CASSPFAATNTGELFF
cdr3_nt: TGTGCCAGCAGCCCCTTCGCAGCGACGAACACCGGGGAGCTGTTTTTT
clone_size: many
d_call: NA
j_call: TRBJ2-2
v_call: TRBV28

cdr3_aa: CASSISRHATWEETQYF
cdr3_nt: TGTGCCAGTAGTATATCGAGACACGCCACTTGGGAAGAGACCCAGTACTTC
clone_size: NA
d_call: NA
j_call: TRBJ2-5
v_call: TRBV19

cdr3_aa: CASTISDVAPLSTDTQYF
cdr3_nt: TGTGCCAGCACCATCAGCGACGTGGCGCCCCTTAGCACAGATACGCAGTATTTT
clone_size: few
d_call: NA
j_call: TRBJ2-3
v_call: TRBV28

cdr3_aa: CASSLGGARAYEQYF
cdr3_nt: TGTGCCAGCAGCTTAGGGGGGGCAAGAGCCTACGAGCAGTACTTC
clone_size: NA
d_call: NA
j_call: TRBJ2-7
v_call: TRBV7-9

cdr3_aa: CATSRREGGQETQYF
cdr3_nt: TGTGCCACCAGCCGACGGGAGGGGGGACAAGAGACCCAGTACTTC
clone_size: NA
d_call: TRBD2
j_call: TRBJ2-5
v_call: TRBV15

cdr3_aa: CASSREGLAYGYTF
cdr3_nt: TGTGCCAGCAGCCGTGAGGGACTGGCCTATGGCTACACCTTC
clone_size: many
d_call: NA
j_call: TRBJ1-2
v_call: TRBV5-5

cdr3_aa: CASTPQGDTEAFF
cdr3_nt: TGTGCCAGCACCCCGCAGGGGGACACTGAAGCTTTCTTT
clone_size: NA
d_call: TRBD1
j_call: TRBJ1-1
v_call: TRBV12-3/TRBV12-4

cdr3_aa: CASSYEAGSYEQYF
cdr3_nt: TGTGCCAGCAGTTACGAGGCAGGTTCCTACGAGCAGTACTTC
clone_size: few
d_call: NA
j_call: TRBJ2-7
v_call: TRBV6-2/TRBV6-3

cdr3_aa: CASSQARVDSPLHF
cdr3_nt: TGTGCCAGCAGCCAAGCTAGGGTGGATTCACCCCTCCACTTT
clone_size: few
d_call: NA
j_call: TRBJ1-6
v_call: TRBV3-1

cdr3_aa: CASSTDRADTEAFF
cdr3_nt: TGTGCCAGCAGTACGGACAGGGCCGACACTGAAGCTTTCTTT
clone_size: many
d_call: TRBD1
j_call: TRBJ1-1
v_call: TRBV12-3/TRBV12-4

cdr3_aa: CSAGDVGGGEKLFF
cdr3_nt: TGCAGTGCGGGTGACGTAGGGGGAGGTGAAAAACTGTTTTTT
clone_size: many
d_call: NA
j_call: TRBJ1-4
v_call: TRBV20-1

cdr3_aa: CASSQSRNSYNEQFF
cdr3_nt: TGTGCCAGCAGCCAGAGCAGGAACTCCTACAATGAGCAGTTCTTC
clone_size: NA
d_call: NA
j_call: TRBJ2-1
v_call: TRBV7-2

cdr3_aa: CSAPAKRASTDTQYF
cdr3_nt: TGCAGTGCCCCCGCGAAGCGGGCTAGCACAGATACGCAGTATTTT
clone_size: many
d_call: NA
j_call: TRBJ2-3
v_call: TRBV20-1

cdr3_aa: CAITEGAEAFF
cdr3_nt: TGTGCCATCACCGAGGGGGCTGAAGCTTTCTTT
clone_size: few
d_call: NA
j_call: TRBJ1-1
v_call: TRBV10-3

cdr3_aa: CASKGPGRTGQPQHF
cdr3_nt: TGTGCCAGTAAGGGGCCAGGGCGAACTGGTCAGCCCCAGCATTTT
clone_size: NA
d_call: NA
j_call: TRBJ1-5
v_call: TRBV19

cdr3_aa: CASRRGRTDTQYF
cdr3_nt: TGTGCCAGCAGGAGGGGTCGTACAGATACGCAGTATTTT
clone_size: many
d_call: NA
j_call: TRBJ2-3
v_call: TRBV27

cdr3_aa: CASSFFGAGELFF
cdr3_nt: TGTGCCAGCAGCTTCTTTGGCGCCGGGGAGCTGTTTTTT
clone_size: NA
d_call: NA
j_call: TRBJ2-2
v_call: TRBV5-5

cdr3_aa: CASSGLFGAFSYNEQFF
cdr3_nt: TGCGCCAGCAGCGGATTATTCGGGGCCTTTTCCTACAATGAGCAGTTCTTC
clone_size: many
d_call: NA
j_call: TRBJ2-1
v_call: TRBV5-1

cdr3_aa: CASSQGVLVNTIYF
cdr3_nt: TGTGCCAGCAGCCAAGGGGTTTTGGTGAACACCATATATTTT
clone_size: NA
d_call: NA
j_call: TRBJ1-3
v_call: TRBV4-2

cdr3_aa: CASSLASIAGAGEQYF
cdr3_nt: TGTGCCAGCAGCTTAGCGTCCATAGCGGGGGCAGGAGAGCAGTACTTC
clone_size: many
d_call: TRBD2
j_call: TRBJ2-7
v_call: TRBV7-2

cdr3_aa: CASSYSLGRTDTQYF
cdr3_nt: TGTGCCAGCAGTTACTCGTTGGGCCGCACAGATACGCAGTATTTT
clone_size: many
d_call: NA
j_call: TRBJ2-3
v_call: TRBV6-5

cdr3_aa: CASSGYGGMNTEAFF
cdr3_nt: TGCGCCAGCAGCGGCTATGGAGGAATGAACACTGAAGCTTTCTTT
clone_size: many
d_call: NA
j_call: TRBJ1-1
v_call: TRBV5-1

cdr3_aa: CASSVTGATNTGELFF
cdr3_nt: TGTGCCAGCAGCGTAACAGGGGCCACGAACACCGGGGAGCTGTTTTTT
clone_size: many
d_call: TRBD1
j_call: TRBJ2-2
v_call: TRBV9

cdr3_aa: CASSRPVRGRANYGYTF
cdr3_nt: TGTGCCAGCAGCCGCCCGGTGAGAGGAAGAGCTAACTATGGCTACACCTTC
clone_size: few
d_call: NA
j_call: TRBJ1-2
v_call: TRBV28

cdr3_aa: CASSSNTEAFF
cdr3_nt: TGCGCCAGCAGCTCGAACACTGAAGCTTTCTTT
clone_size: many
d_call: NA
j_call: TRBJ1-1
v_call: TRBV5-1

cdr3_aa: CSARDWAQETQYF
cdr3_nt: TGCAGTGCTAGAGATTGGGCTCAAGAGACCCAGTACTTC
clone_size: NA
d_call: NA
j_call: TRBJ2-5
v_call: TRBV20-1

cdr3_aa: CASSLDVASPLHF
cdr3_nt: TGTGCCAGCAGCTTGGACGTAGCTTCACCCCTCCACTTT
clone_size: few
d_call: NA
j_call: TRBJ1-6
v_call: TRBV7-9

cdr3_aa: CASSSRGQGDSPLHF
cdr3_nt: TGCGCCAGCAGCAGCCGCGGACAGGGTGATTCACCCCTCCACTTT
clone_size: NA
d_call: TRBD1
j_call: TRBJ1-6
v_call: TRBV5-1

cdr3_aa: CASRHDRGNSPLHF
cdr3_nt: TGCGCCAGCAGACACGACAGGGGAAATTCACCCCTCCACTTT
clone_size: NA
d_call: TRBD1
j_call: TRBJ1-6
v_call: TRBV5-1

cdr3_aa: CASSAGSSGGRETQYF
cdr3_nt: TGCGCCAGCAGCGCGGGTAGTAGCGGGGGCCGAGAGACCCAGTACTTC
clone_size: few
d_call: TRBD2
j_call: TRBJ2-5
v_call: TRBV5-1

cdr3_aa: CSARDPRAIGELFF
cdr3_nt: TGCAGTGCTAGAGATCCCAGGGCGATCGGGGAGCTGTTTTTT
clone_size: NA
d_call: NA
j_call: TRBJ2-2
v_call: TRBV20-1

cdr3_aa: CSVRGAVYTEAFF
cdr3_nt: TGCAGTGTCCGGGGGGCAGTGTACACTGAAGCTTTCTTT
clone_size: many
d_call: NA
j_call: TRBJ1-1
v_call: TRBV20-1